This TCR beta chain was sequenced during a study of blood T cell repertoires in COVID-19 (dated by TCRdb to the early 2020s). About the full investigation: Samples covering the acute and convalescent phases of COVID-19 were provided by collaborators in the United States, Italy and Spain. The material from the prospective study consisted of cDNA or gDNA derived from T cells, B-cell-depleted T cells, or PBMCs. Deeply sampled blood TCRbeta repertoires from subjects exposed to, actively infected with, or recovered from COVID-19 were included in the dataset. The repertoires were released in a freely available public database meant as a resource for research on the immune response to SARS-CoV-2. The samples were drawn from the first 160 participants of the ongoing ImmuneRACE study and from 950 to 1,500 subjects provided by 6 global collaborators. Nearly every sample came with metadata listing a de-identified subject ID, COVID-19 status, age in years and sex. Where HLA class I and class II types were available, the types were taken from metadata supplied by the sample provider, not from assay-based typing.

The cysteine opens and the phenylalanine closes a CDR3 of 15 amino acids. Of the read, only the CDR3 DNA is kept; its 45 bases are in frame from base 1. CDR1 and CDR2, looked up from the germline V gene, are MDHEN and SYDVKM. V is reduced by 1 base and J by 11 bases, leaving a spacing of 18 bases between them. Results the study describes overall, beyond this receptor: The quantity of clinical and demographic metadata differed by source and by participant and was supplied without curation.

TCRbeta CDR3 regions were amplified from genomic DNA by means of the immunoSEQ Assay, a bias-controlled multiplex PCR. The source study handled its data this way. The number of nucleated cells in each sample was estimated from the amplification of reference gene primers within the assay. To quantify the absolute abundance of each unique TCRbeta CDR3 rearrangement, sequence reads were collapsed and filtered. For each sample, productive Simpson clonality was calculated as the square root of Simpson's diversity index across productive rearrangements. TCRdb obtained this table from immuneACCESS and retained in-frame rearrangements with V and J assigned. These tables miss some clones; where compared with another copy, unresolved V genes account for less than half of the shortfall, and the remainder is unexplained. That table gives V, J and clone size, and the DNA gave D and trimming. The sample table shows about 87,000 clones, and around 75% are seen once. Approximately 15% of the sample belongs to the ten largest clones.

Collaborating institutions collected whole blood in K2EDTA tubes following their own protocols. Collaborator samples were shipped for TCRbeta analysis as frozen whole blood, isolated PBMCs, or DNA extracted from either sample type. Points on this clone: Which antigen it targets is not known. The input lacks base qualities; no much larger clone sits a single base away.

The chain joins TRBV28 to TRBJ1-5; the best D guess is TRBD1, with 5 bases matching. The specimen was peripheral blood. The sequence derives from an elderly woman with active or convalescent COVID-19. The DNA is as follows: TGTGCCAGCAGTTTATTCTCGGAGGGGATGGGGGCCCAGCATTTT. It translates to CASSLFSEGMGAQHF.